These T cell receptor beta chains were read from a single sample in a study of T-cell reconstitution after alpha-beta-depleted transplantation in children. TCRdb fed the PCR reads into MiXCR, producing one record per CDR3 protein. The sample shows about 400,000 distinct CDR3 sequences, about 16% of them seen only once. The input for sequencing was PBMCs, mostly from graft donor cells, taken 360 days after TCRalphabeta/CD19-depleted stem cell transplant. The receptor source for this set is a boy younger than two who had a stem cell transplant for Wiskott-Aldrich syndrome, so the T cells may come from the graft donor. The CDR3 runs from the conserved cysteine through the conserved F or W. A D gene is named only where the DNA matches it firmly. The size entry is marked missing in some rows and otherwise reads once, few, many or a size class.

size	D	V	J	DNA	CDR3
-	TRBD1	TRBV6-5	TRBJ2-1	TGTGCCAGCAGTTTTCTGTTTCGACAGGGGGCGAGGAATGAGCAGTTCTTC	CASSFLFRQGARNEQFF
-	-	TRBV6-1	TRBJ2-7	TGTGCCAGCAGTAGCCAGACGTCAACCTACGAGCAGTACTTC	CASSSQTSTYEQYF
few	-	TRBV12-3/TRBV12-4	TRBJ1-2	TGTGCCAGCAGTTTAGCGAGGGGACATTATGGCTACACCTTC	CASSLARGHYGYTF
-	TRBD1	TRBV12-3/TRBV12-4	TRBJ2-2	TGTGCCTTCAGTTTCCTCCAGGGACAGGGGGCCGGAAGCACCGGGGAGCTGTTTTTT	CAFSFLQGQGAGSTGELFF
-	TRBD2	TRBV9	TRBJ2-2	TGTGCCAGCAGCGTAGAAATCCCCCGGACTAGCGGGAACACCGGGGAGCTGTTTTTT	CASSVEIPRTSGNTGELFF
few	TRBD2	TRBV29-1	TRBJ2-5	TGCAGCGTTGAACTAGCGGGATCCTCAGAGACCCAGTACTTC	CSVELAGSSETQYF
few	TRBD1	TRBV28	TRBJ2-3	TGTGCCAGCAGTCTGGACAGGACCATTCCTAAATGGATTACGCAGTATTTT	CASSLDRTIPKWITQYF
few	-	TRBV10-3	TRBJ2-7	TGTGCCATCAGTGAGAAACAGAGCTCCTACGAGCAGTACTTC	CAISEKQSSYEQYF
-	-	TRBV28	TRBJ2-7	TGTGCCAGCAGTTTACCGGGCAGCATTCGAGTCGAGCAGTACTTC	CASSLPGSIRVEQYF
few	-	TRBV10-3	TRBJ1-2	TGTGCCATCATTCCCCCGGGGGGAAACTATGGCTACACCTTC	CAIIPPGGNYGYTF
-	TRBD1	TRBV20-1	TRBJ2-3	TGCAGTGCAACGGACAGGGCAAGCACAGATACGCAGTATTTT	CSATDRASTDTQYF
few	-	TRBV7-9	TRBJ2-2	TGTGCCAGCAGCTTAAGCACCCTCCGGGACCGCGGCGGGGAGCTGTTTTTT	CASSLSTLRDRGGELFF
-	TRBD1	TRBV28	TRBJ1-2	TGTGCCAGCAGCCTCTGGACAGGGAGTGGCTATGGCTACACCTTC	CASSLWTGSGYGYTF
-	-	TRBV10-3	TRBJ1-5	TGTGCCATCAGTGAGTCTGTTAATCAGCCCCAGCATTTT	CAISESVNQPQHF